This TCR beta chain was retrieved from a study of blood T cell repertoires in COVID-19. Study overall: Sources were T cells, B-cell-depleted T cells, or PBMCs; the material itself was cDNA or gDNA.

Assay: immunoSEQ multiplex PCR; the TCRdb copy retains only in-frame clones and omits some. Among about 41,000 clones listed, approximately 82% were seen once. This clone was found a few times. Trimming took off 2 bases at V and 1 base at J, with 8 bases between the two ends. This CDR3 comprises 14 residues. Per germline, CDR1 MNHNS and CDR2 SASEGT. Sequenced sample: peripheral blood. The chain carries TRBV6-1 and TRBJ1-1; D remains ambiguous. The clonotype originates from a woman older than 75 with acute or convalescent COVID-19. This CDR3 reads CASSERGGNTEAFF. Here the CDR3 DNA reads TGTGCCAGCAGTGAACGGGGTGGGAACACTGAAGCTTTCTTT.